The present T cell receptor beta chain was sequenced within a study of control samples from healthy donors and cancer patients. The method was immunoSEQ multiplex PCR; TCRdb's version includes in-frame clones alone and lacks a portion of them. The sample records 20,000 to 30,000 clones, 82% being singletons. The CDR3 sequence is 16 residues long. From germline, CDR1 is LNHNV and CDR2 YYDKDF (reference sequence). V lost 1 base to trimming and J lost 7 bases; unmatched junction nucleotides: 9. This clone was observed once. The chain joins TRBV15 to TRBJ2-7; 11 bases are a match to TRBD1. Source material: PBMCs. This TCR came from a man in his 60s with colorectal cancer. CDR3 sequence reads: CATSRAYGQGAKEQYV. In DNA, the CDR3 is TGTGCCACCAGCAGAGCCTATGGACAGGGGGCGAAAGAGCAGTACGTC.